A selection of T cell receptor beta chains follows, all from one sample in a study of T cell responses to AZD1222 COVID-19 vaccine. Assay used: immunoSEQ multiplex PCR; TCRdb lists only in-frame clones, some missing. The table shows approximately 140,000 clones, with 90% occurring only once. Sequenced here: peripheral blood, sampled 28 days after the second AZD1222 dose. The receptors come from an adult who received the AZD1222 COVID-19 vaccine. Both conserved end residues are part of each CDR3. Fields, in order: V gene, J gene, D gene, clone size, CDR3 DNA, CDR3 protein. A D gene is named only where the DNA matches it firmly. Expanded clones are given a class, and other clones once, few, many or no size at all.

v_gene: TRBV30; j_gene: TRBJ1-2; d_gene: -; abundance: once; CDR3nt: TGTGCCTGGAACATGGGTCCCGGCTATGGCTACACCTTC; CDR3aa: CAWNMGPGYGYTF
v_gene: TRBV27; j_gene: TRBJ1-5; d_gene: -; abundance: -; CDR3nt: TGTGCCAGCAGTTTTCGGGGGGACCAGCCCCAGCATTTT; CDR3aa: CASSFRGDQPQHF
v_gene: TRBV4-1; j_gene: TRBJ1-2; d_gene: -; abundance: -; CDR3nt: TGCGCCAGCAGCCAAGAGGGTTGGGGTGCTAACTATGGCTACACCTTC; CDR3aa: CASSQEGWGANYGYTF
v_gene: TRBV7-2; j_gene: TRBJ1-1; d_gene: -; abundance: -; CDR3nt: TGTGCCAGCAGCTTATCTGGGGGCCTATTCTCTGAAGCTTTCTTT; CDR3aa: CASSLSGGLFSEAFF
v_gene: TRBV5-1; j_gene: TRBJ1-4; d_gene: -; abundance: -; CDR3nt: TGCGCCAGCACCCTGGGGGTCGGGGAAAAACTGTTTTTT; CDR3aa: CASTLGVGEKLFF
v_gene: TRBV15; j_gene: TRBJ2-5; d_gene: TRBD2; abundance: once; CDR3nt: TGTGCCACCAGCAGAGGTAACGGGAGGAATCAAGAGACCCAGTACTTC; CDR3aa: CATSRGNGRNQETQYF
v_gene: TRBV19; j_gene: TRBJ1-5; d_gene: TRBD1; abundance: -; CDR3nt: TGTGCCAGTAGTATTGGGCAGGGGGCGCGGCCCCAGCATTTT; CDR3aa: CASSIGQGARPQHF
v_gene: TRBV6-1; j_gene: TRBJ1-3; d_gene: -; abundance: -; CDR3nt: TGTGCCAGCAGTGAAGCGGCGTGGCAGGGGACGGGAAACACCATATATTTT; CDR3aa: CASSEAAWQGTGNTIYF
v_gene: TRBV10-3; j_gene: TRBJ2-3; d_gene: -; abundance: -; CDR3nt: TGTGCCATCAGTGACCCTGAGACGGTTAATTGGACGCAGTATTTT; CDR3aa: CAISDPETVNWTQYF
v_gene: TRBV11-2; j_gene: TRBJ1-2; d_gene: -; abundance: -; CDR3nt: TGTGCCAGCAGCCAGTGGCCAGGGGCTAACTATGGCTACACCTTC; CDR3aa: CASSQWPGANYGYTF
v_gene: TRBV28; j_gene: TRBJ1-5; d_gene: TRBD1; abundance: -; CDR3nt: TGTGCCAGCAGTTTTAGGACAGGTATTAATCAGCCCCAGCATTTT; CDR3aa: CASSFRTGINQPQHF
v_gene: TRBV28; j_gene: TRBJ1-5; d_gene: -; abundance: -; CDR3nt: TGTGCCAGCAGTTTATCGGCCAGCGATCAGCCCCAGCATTTT; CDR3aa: CASSLSASDQPQHF
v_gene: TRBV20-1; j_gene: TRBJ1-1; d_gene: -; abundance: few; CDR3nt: TGCACCCCGCTTGAGTCAGGCGAAGCTTTCTTT; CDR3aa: CTPLESGEAFF
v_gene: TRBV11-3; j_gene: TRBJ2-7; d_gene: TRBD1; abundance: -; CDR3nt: TGTGCCAGCAGCTTAGGTGGCCAGGGGGTCTACGAGCAGTACTTC; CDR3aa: CASSLGGQGVYEQYF
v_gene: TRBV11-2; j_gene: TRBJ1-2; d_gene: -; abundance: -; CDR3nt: TGTGCCAGCAGCTCCTTGGTAGGGCCAGCCTATGGCTACACCTTC; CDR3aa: CASSSLVGPAYGYTF
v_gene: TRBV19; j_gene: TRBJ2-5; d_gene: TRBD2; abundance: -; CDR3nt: TGTGCCAGTAGTATTGGAAGCGGGAGGCCCCAAGAGACCCAGTACTTC; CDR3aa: CASSIGSGRPQETQYF
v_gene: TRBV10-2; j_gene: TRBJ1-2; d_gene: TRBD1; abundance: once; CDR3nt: TGCGCCAGCAGTCCAGGGGGCGACTATGGCTACACCTTC; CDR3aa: CASSPGGDYGYTF
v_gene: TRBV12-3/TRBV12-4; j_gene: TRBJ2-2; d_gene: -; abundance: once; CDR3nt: TGTGCCAGCATCATAGCCCCCTCGGGGGAGCTGTTTTTT; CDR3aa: CASIIAPSGELFF
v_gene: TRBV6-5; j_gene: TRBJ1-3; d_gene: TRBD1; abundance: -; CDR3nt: TGTGCCAGCAGTACAGGGGGGACAGCTGGAAACACCATATATTTT; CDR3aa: CASSTGGTAGNTIYF
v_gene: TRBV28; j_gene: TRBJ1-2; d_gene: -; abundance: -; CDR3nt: TGTGCCAGCAGTTTATGGGCAGACAACTATGGCTACACCTTC; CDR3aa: CASSLWADNYGYTF
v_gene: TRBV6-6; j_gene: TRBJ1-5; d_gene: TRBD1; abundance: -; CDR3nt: TGTGCCAGCAGTCCCGGACAGGGGCGTAATCAGCCCCAGCATTTT; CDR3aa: CASSPGQGRNQPQHF
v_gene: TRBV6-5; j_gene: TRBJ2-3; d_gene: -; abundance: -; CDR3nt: TGTGCCAGCAAGGGCCCCCTAGTCTCCGATACGCAGTATTTT; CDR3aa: CASKGPLVSDTQYF
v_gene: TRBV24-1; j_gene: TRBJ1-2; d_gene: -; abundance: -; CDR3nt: TGTGCCACCAGTGGGTCGGTCAGGGGACATGGCTACACCTTC; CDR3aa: CATSGSVRGHGYTF
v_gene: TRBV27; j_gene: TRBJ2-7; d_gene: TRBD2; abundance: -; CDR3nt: TGTGCCAGCAGTCACCTCTGGACTAGCGGAGGGGACGAGCAGTACTTC; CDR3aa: CASSHLWTSGGDEQYF
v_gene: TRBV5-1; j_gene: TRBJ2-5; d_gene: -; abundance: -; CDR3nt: TGCGCCAGCAGCAGGGGACACAGGGACCGGCAAGAGACCCAGTACTTC; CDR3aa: CASSRGHRDRQETQYF
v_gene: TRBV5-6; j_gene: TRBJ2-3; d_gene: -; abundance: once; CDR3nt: TGTGCCAGCAAGGCGATGGAGACAGATACGCAGTATTTT; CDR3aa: CASKAMETDTQYF
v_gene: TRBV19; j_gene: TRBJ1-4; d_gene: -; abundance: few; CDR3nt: TGTGCCAGTAGTATAGAACGTGGAGGGGTTGGGGAAAAACTGTTTTTT; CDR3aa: CASSIERGGVGEKLFF
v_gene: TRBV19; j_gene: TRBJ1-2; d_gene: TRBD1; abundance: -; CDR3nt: TGTGCCAGTAGCCGAACCACGGGGACAGGGATTAACTATGGCTACACCTTC; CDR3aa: CASSRTTGTGINYGYTF
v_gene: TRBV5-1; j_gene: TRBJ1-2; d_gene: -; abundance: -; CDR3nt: TGCGCCAGCAGCCCCAAGGGTATTAACAGACAGGCGAACTATGGCTACACCTTC; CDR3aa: CASSPKGINRQANYGYTF
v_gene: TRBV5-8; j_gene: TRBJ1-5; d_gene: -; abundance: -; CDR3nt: TGTGCCAGCAGCCAGGTGGACCGAGGCAATCAGCCCCAGCATTTT; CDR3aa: CASSQVDRGNQPQHF
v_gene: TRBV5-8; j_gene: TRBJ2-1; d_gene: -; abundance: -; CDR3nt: TGTGCCAGCAGCTCCACCGGGACCCCAAGGCCCCATGAGCAGTTCTTC; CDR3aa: CASSSTGTPRPHEQFF
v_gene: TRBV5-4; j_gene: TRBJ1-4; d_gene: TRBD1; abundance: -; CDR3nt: TGTGCCAGCAGCTTGGCGAGGACAGGGGGTAATGAAAAACTGTTTTTT; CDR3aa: CASSLARTGGNEKLFF
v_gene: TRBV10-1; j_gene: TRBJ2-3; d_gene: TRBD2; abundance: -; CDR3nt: TGCGCCAGCAGTATCAGCGGGAGTCCCACAGATACGCAGTATTTT; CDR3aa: CASSISGSPTDTQYF
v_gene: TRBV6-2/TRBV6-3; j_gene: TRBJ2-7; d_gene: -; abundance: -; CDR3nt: TGTGCCAGCAGTTACTCCGGGAATCACTACGAGCAGTACTTC; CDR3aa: CASSYSGNHYEQYF
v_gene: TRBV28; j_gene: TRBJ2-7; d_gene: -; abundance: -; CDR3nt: TGTGCCAGCAGGTCGCAACCCGTAGGAGGGCTCGAGCAGTACTTC; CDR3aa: CASRSQPVGGLEQYF
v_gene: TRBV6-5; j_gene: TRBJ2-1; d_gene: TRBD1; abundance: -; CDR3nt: TGTGCCAGCGGTCAACCGGGACAGGGACACAATGAGCAGTTCTTC; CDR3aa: CASGQPGQGHNEQFF
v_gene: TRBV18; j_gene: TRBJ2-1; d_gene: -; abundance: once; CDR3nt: TGTGCCAGCTCACCACGGAGCACAGGGAAGAATGAGCAGTTCTTC; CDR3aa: CASSPRSTGKNEQFF
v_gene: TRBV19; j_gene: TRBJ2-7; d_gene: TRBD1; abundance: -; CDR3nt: TGTGCCAGTAGTAAGGGGGACAGGGCGGCCTACGAGCAGTACTTC; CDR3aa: CASSKGDRAAYEQYF
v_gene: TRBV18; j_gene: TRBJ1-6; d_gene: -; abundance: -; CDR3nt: TGTGCCAGCTCAGTGTATAATTCACCCCTCCACTTT; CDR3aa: CASSVYNSPLHF
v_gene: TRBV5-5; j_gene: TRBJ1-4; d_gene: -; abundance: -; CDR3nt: TGTGCCAGCAGCTTGTCGGGGATAGGTAATGAAAAACTGTTTTTT; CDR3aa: CASSLSGIGNEKLFF
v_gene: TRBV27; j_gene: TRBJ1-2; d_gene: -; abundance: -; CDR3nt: TGTGCCAGCAGTTTGGACGGCGCTGGGTATGGCTACACCTTC; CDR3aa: CASSLDGAGYGYTF
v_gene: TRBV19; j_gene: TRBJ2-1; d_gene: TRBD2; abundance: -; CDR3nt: TGTGCCAGTAGTACGGAGAGCGGGAGGAGCTCCTACAATGAGCAGTTCTTC; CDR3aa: CASSTESGRSSYNEQFF
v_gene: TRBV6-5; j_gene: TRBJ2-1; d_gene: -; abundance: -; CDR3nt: TGTGCCAGCAGCAGACCGGGACTTCAGAACAATGAGCAGTTCTTC; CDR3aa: CASSRPGLQNNEQFF
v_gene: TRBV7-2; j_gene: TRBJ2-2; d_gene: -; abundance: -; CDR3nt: TGTGCCAGCAGCTTAGTGACCAGAGCCACCGGGGAGCTGTTTTTT; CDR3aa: CASSLVTRATGELFF
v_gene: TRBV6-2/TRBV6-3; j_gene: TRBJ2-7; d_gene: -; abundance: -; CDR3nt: TGTGCCAGCAGTTACTCAGGTCAGGGAGCCTACGAGCAGTACTTC; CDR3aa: CASSYSGQGAYEQYF
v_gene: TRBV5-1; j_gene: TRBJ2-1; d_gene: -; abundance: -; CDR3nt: TGCGCCAGCAGCTTACGGCCCAATGAGCAGTTCTTC; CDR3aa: CASSLRPNEQFF
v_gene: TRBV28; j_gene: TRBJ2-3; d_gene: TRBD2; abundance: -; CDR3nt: TGTGCCAGCAGTTCGGGACTAGCGGGACGAGATACGCAGTATTTT; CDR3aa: CASSSGLAGRDTQYF
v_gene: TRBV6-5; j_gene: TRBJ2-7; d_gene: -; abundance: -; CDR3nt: TGTGCCAGCAGACACGCTCAGGGTCTCTACAACGAGCAGTACTTC; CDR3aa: CASRHAQGLYNEQYF
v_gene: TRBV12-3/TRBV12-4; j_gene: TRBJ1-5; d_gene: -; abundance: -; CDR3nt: TGTGCCAGCAGTTTTGGTCAGCCCCAGCATTTT; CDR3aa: CASSFGQPQHF
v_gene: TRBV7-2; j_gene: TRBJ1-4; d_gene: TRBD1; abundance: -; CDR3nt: TGTGCCAGCAGCCCCCGCCGACAGGGGACGAATGAAAAACTGTTTTTT; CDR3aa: CASSPRRQGTNEKLFF